A selection of T cell receptor beta chains follows, all from one sample in a study of CD8+ T cells in alopecia areata. Sequenced by immunoSEQ multiplex PCR; TCRdb stores in-frame clones only, minus some. This table holds 140,000 to 150,000 clones, 51% found once. The source was CD4+ T cells sorted from blood, collected at week 0. Every receptor here comes from a human donor with alopecia areata. The CDR3 runs from the conserved cysteine through the conserved F or W. The D gene is left open where the match is weak. Rows give clone size only sometimes, using once, few, many, or a class for an expanded clone.

TRBV29-1	few	NA	TRBJ2-2	CSSRADGTGELFF	TGCAGCTCACGTGCGGACGGGACCGGGGAGCTGTTTTTT
TRBV6-5	NA	NA	TRBJ2-7	CASSYRLHGYEQYF	TGTGCCAGCAGTTACCGGCTACACGGCTACGAGCAGTACTTC
TRBV28	few	NA	TRBJ1-1	CASSQYRGSTEAFF	TGTGCCAGCAGTCAGTATCGGGGTAGCACTGAAGCTTTCTTT
TRBV7-9	NA	NA	TRBJ2-5	CASSKQSQETQYF	TGTGCCAGCAGCAAACAGTCACAAGAGACCCAGTACTTC
TRBV7-9	NA	NA	TRBJ2-4	CASSLITGTSEIAKNIQYF	TGTGCCAGCAGCTTAATCACCGGGACTTCCGAAATAGCCAAAAACATTCAGTACTTC
TRBV20-1	NA	NA	TRBJ1-1	CSARGGAEAFF	TGCAGTGCTAGGGGGGGTGCTGAAGCTTTCTTT
TRBV7-2	few	TRBD1	TRBJ1-1	CASSSRDRAKAFF	TGTGCCAGCAGCTCGAGGGACAGGGCAAAAGCTTTCTTT
TRBV14	NA	NA	TRBJ2-2	CASRVALNTGELFF	TGTGCCAGCAGGGTAGCCCTGAACACCGGGGAGCTGTTTTTT
TRBV28	NA	NA	TRBJ2-5	CASTTGWEETQYF	TGTGCCAGCACCACAGGGTGGGAGGAGACCCAGTACTTC
TRBV7-2	few	NA	TRBJ1-5	CASSEGLNQPQHF	TGTGCCAGCAGCGAGGGGTTGAATCAGCCCCAGCATTTT
TRBV7-2	many	NA	TRBJ2-7	CASSPRIGVYEQYF	TGTGCCAGCAGCCCAAGAATTGGCGTCTACGAGCAGTACTTC